This TCR beta chain was observed in a study of T cell changes during pregnancy in multiple sclerosis. Profiling relied on immunoSEQ multiplex PCR, and the TCRdb table lists in-frame clones only, not all of them. The sample lists 41,000 or so clones, 80% to 90% occurring once. Germline V lookup: CDR1 SGHVS, CDR2 FNYEAQ. The CDR3 consists of 20 residues. V lost 4 bases to trimming and J lost 0 bases, with 22 bases between them. V is TRBV7-6 and J is TRBJ2-6, with D possibly matching TRBD1 (5 bases). The source is a female donor with multiple sclerosis, enrolled in a pregnancy study. Sequencing used CD4+ T cells from peripheral blood mononuclear cells, obtained in the first trimester of pregnancy. The CDR3 DNA reads as TGTGCCAGCAGCTCTAAACCCCCTCAGACAGCCCGCTCTGGGGCCAACGTCCTGACTTTC. This encodes CASSSKPPQTARSGANVLTF.